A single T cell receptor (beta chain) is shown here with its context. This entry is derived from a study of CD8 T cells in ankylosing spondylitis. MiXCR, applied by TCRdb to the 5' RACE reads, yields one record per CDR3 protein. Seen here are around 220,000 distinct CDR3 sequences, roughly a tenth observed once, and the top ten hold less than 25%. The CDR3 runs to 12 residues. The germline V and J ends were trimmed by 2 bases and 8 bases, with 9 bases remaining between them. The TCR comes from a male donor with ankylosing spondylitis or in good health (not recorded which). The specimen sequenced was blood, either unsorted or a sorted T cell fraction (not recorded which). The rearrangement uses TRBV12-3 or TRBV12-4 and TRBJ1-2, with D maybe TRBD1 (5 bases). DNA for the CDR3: TGTGCCAGCAGTTTATATAGACAGGGCTACACCTTC. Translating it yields CASSLYRQGYTF.